This TCR beta chain is drawn from a study of CD8 T cells in Susac syndrome. V lost 4 bases and J 1 base, leaving 10 bases between the germline ends. This CDR3 has 15 amino acids. CDR1 is LNHDA, CDR2 SQIVND, per germline (reference sequence). After extraction with the RNeasy kit, about 0.5 to 1 ug of the RNA was reverse transcribed using random hexamers. MiXCR was run by TCRdb on the immunoSEQ multiplex PCR reads, yielding one entry per CDR3 protein. In the table there are about 190,000 distinct CDR3 sequences, roughly 92% of which are singletons. Sequenced material: CD4+ T cells from PBMCs. This chain joins TRBV19 and TRBJ1-4; D ambiguous. This TCR derives from a human donor in good health. The DNA for the CDR3 is TGTGCCAGTAGTACAGGTCGAGGAACTAATGAAAAACTGTTTTTT. Residues: CASSTGRGTNEKLFF.